This TCR beta chain was identified during a study of cytomegalovirus exposure and HLA in healthy donors (dated 2017 in TCRdb). At the level of the whole study: An earlier analysis of approximately 640 of the donors reported 250 to 300 Gb of sequence data and approximately 110 million unique TCR beta sequences from 150 million to 200 million T cells. Roughly 300 gigabases of sequencing data and tens of millions of unique TCR sequences made up an early release that covered several hundred HLA-typed donors. The genetic ancestry cluster associated with self-reported Caucasian donors included 70% to 85% of the roughly 380 genotyped donors. The aim of the study was to test whether cataloging public T cell receptors could identify signatures of past pathogen exposure. Using immunosequencing, the study profiled T cell repertoires from around 680 subjects and related those repertoires to cytomegalovirus serostatus. In addition to the first cohort of 650 to 800 subjects, a separate validation cohort of 120 different subjects was used. To predict cytomegalovirus infection status, the study combined high-throughput TCR immunosequencing, statistical association of individual TCRs with disease status, and machine learning. A later analysis re-analyzed previously published TCR beta repertoires from 650 to 800 donors and added high-resolution HLA genotyping to study TCR occurrence patterns. Rather than using new phenotypic data, the later analysis identified candidate immune exposures from TCR beta sequences and from how often those sequences occurred across donors. An earlier analysis of some 500 of the donors used high-throughput TCR beta sequencing to judge whether each TCR beta V gene segment behaved as functional or pseudogenic. Donor age, sex, ethnicity and CMV serostatus were compiled alongside the repertoire data. A later genetic analysis took genome-wide SNP genotypes for about three fifths of the 666 donors and used that subset as a discovery cohort. Every repertoire in the discovery cohort had been generated on one and the same sequencing platform. Both class I and class II loci were covered by HLA typing, at four-digit resolution. The number of typed donors differed by locus: roughly 620-640 for A, B, C, DRB1 and DQB1; approximately 530 for DQA1; 606 for DPA1; and some 450 for DPB1. About five DR-DQ haplotypes were handled as single units for association and clustering because linkage in the cohort was strong. Among several hundred genotyped donors of the cohort, an average of approximately 240,000 unique TCR beta nucleotide sequences was sequenced per donor, of which about 19% were non-productive. Study-level results and caveats: The sequencing pipeline was judged likely to have produced a cluster of highly shared sequence variants as a technical artifact. The authors suggested that the approach could potentially be extended to other disease states and immunological phenotypes. Cytomegalovirus status was reported to be diagnosed by the classifier with high specificity and sensitivity in both the original and validation cohorts. Sequencing depth was assumed to be roughly uniform across donors in the presence/absence analyses, though that assumption may not hold. Broadly in line with IMGT annotations, most TCR beta V segments showed up in productive rearrangements about 87% or about 30% of the time in an earlier analysis of under 700 of the donors. Assigning TCR associations to individual alleles was difficult when HLA alleles, especially DR and DQ, strongly co-occurred. A later analysis found that TCR association rates varied across HLA loci, with DRB1 alleles showing the most associated TCRs and HLA-C alleles the fewest. A total of 150 to 200 TCR beta chains were listed by the study as associated with cytomegalovirus. The cohort was sequenced for TCR beta chains only, and without alpha or paired-chain data the features that could be detected were limited. In a later analysis, most CMV-associated TCR beta chains were found to appear HLA-restricted, with HLA associations seemingly driven largely by CMV exposure. While some public TCRs were present in many individuals, most TCR sequences turned up only very rarely across donors. According to a later genetic analysis, donors in an Asian-associated ancestry cluster had fewer N-insertions in productive TCRs than the roughly 700-donor mean. Linkage disequilibrium might explain the correlated functional status among segregating V segments, but an unknown experimental factor could not be excluded. Because HLA typing was missing for some donors at each locus, association tests included only the typed subset. Three of the identified cytomegalovirus-associated TCR beta chains were confirmed in vitro to be specific for cytomegalovirus antigens. The 87-base-pair reads could not distinguish some IMGT-functional V segments, including TRBV6-2 and TRBV6-3, so those segments were excluded. In a later analysis, 16,951 TCR beta sequences were associated with specific HLA alleles at a false discovery rate of 0.05. The earlier analysis of 587 of the donors excluded over 15 rarely observed V segments, including chromosome 9 orphons, because counts were too low. In a later analysis, HLA-associated TCR beta chains were found to be more clonally expanded and to have lower generation probabilities than equally common non-associated chains. Immune exposure information for the cohort was limited to CMV serostatus. An association between a missense DCLRE1C variant and V-gene and J-gene trimming of TCR beta chains was found in a later genetic analysis and replicated in an independent cohort. Several of the top co-occurrence clusters appeared to be linked to parvovirus B19, influenza, CMV and Epstein-Barr virus, according to a later analysis. A further reported finding was that TCR beta sequences accurately predicted the HLA-A and HLA-B alleles for most subjects in the first cohort.

A note on this clone: It has no known antigen specificity. No quality values exist for individual bases; no much larger clone is one base distant.

The germline V gene yields SGHTA for CDR1 and FQGNSA for CDR2. The CDR3 covers 14 residues, taking in both the cysteine and the phenylalanine. Only CDR3 DNA remains: 42 bases, in frame from the first base. V loses 3 bases at its end and J loses 4 bases; junction bases beyond the gene matches: 4. The cohort was made up of 666 healthy bone marrow donors. At the time of sampling, every cohort member was nominally healthy, though immune exposures that went unrecorded were likely present. The donor was CMV seronegative and belonged to the group of 350 or so seronegative cohort members. A peripheral blood sample was collected from each donor, and TCR beta sequencing was performed on peripheral blood mononuclear cells. Genomic DNA was extracted from the blood cell samples with the Qiagen DNeasy Blood Extraction Kit. The library was built by means of the immunoSEQ multiplex PCR assay. A mixture of 60 forward primers for TCR Vbeta segments and 13 reverse primers for TCR Jbeta segments was used in the multiplex PCR. A multiplex PCR assay on genomic DNA amplified the CDR3 region of rearranged TCR beta genes. The Illumina HiSeq System was used to sequence the amplified TCR beta libraries as 87-base-pair reads. Turning to the authors' computational methods: A later analysis tallied tens of millions of unique TCR beta chains across the 550 to 850 repertoires, and approximately 12 million of those chains were shared by two or more donors. To remove PCR and sequencing errors, raw reads were error-corrected and collapsed into unique sequences using a nearest-neighbor algorithm that merged closely related sequences. V, D and J gene segments were assigned by aligning CDR3 sequences to IMGT reference sequences. Each retained sequence needed at least a six-nucleotide match to both a V gene segment and a J gene segment. Rearrangements were classified as productive when the CDR3 lacked stop codons and remained in frame with V and J, and all other rearrangements were classified as non-productive. CDR3 was defined according to IMGT convention as the region running from the second conserved V-encoded cysteine to the conserved J-encoded phenylalanine. Sequences without an unambiguous match to a single V gene segment were excluded from the earlier analysis of over 500 of the donors. An earlier analysis of a few hundred of the donors called V segments functional above 56.7% productive rearrangements and segregating when the between-donor standard deviation exceeded 5%. To diagnose cytomegalovirus status from the catalog of TCR beta chain sequences, a statistical classification framework was built. In a later analysis, TCR nucleotide sequences were compared against IMGT/GENE-DB human TR gene sequences so that V and J genes could be assigned. In a later analysis, CDR3 sequences and most-parsimonious VDJ recombination scenarios were assigned using the TCRdist pipeline. In a later analysis, each TCR beta chain was defined by its CDR3 amino acid sequence together with its V-gene family, and reads lacking a unique V-gene family were excluded. To address suspected cross-contamination and a sequencing artifact, a later analysis removed some 620 highly shared, low-generation-probability nucleotide sequences. For each public chain, a later analysis derived a clonal expansion index from normalized ranks of inferred template counts within each repertoire. Generation probabilities in a later analysis came from a VDJ recombination model fitted to out-of-frame rearrangements, and those results were checked against IGoR. A later analysis scored TCR-TCR, TCR-HLA and TCR-CMV co-occurrence with hypergeometric tests, applying a repertoire-size bias correction to TCR pairs. A later analysis estimated false discovery rates by permuting HLA or CMV assignments 20 times. In a later analysis, co-occurring TCRs were grouped using DBSCAN, and TCRdist sequence similarity was added for clustering within HLA-allele-positive subsets. Co-occurrence clustering excluded repertoires with fewer than 30,000 or more than 120,000 public chains, plus five with anomalous nucleotide sharing. The immuneACCESS repertoire file appears here via TCRdb, limited to in-frame rearrangements. These files lack a portion of the clones; in checked studies, under half of the deficit traces to unresolved V genes, and the cause of the others is not known. From that table come the V and J calls and clone size; the DNA was used to work out D and trimming. The sample data list about 160,000 clones, and around four fifths of these were observed just once. Around 1.5% of the sample comes from the top ten.

This receptor was taken from a woman aged 30 to 39 in good health and CMV-seronegative. The specimen sequenced was PBMCs. The rearranged chain carries TRBV7-2 and TRBJ1-2, with TRBD1 matching 8 junction bases. The DNA sequence is as follows: TGTGCCAGCAGCTTGTCCGGACAGGGCTATGGCTACACCTTC. It is translated as CASSLSGQGYGYTF.